Listed below are T cell receptor beta chains from one sample, sequenced in a study of blood T cell repertoires in COVID-19. The assay was immunoSEQ multiplex PCR, and TCRdb's table has in-frame clones only and misses some. The sample lists about 270,000 clones, around 81% seen once, with around 2.9% in the top ten. The specimen was peripheral blood. The receptors were gathered from a woman aged 55-69 years with active or convalescent COVID-19. Each CDR3 is given with its conserved first and last residue. A D gene is named only where the DNA matches it firmly. The size entry is marked missing in some rows and otherwise reads once, few, many or a size class.

TRBV5-1	-	-	TRBJ1-5	15	CASSRGGGSNQPQHF	TGCGCCAGCTCTAGAGGGGGAGGGAGCAATCAGCCCCAGCATTTT
TRBV27	-	-	TRBJ1-5	13	CASSLYRDQPQHF	TGTGCCAGCAGTTTATACAGGGATCAGCCCCAGCATTTT
TRBV28	-	few	TRBJ1-4	16	CASSSAFGETNEKLFF	TGTGCCAGCAGTTCTGCATTCGGGGAAACTAATGAAAAACTGTTTTTT
TRBV6-2/TRBV6-3	-	-	TRBJ2-5	15	CASSYFGGRRETQYF	TGTGCCAGCAGTTACTTTGGGGGCCGAAGAGAGACCCAGTACTTC
TRBV30	-	once	TRBJ1-4	15	CAWSVGVATNEKLFF	TGTGCCTGGAGTGTAGGGGTCGCAACTAATGAAAAACTGTTTTTT
TRBV4-3	-	-	TRBJ1-2	14	CASSQETGSYGYTF	TGCGCCAGCAGCCAAGAGACAGGTAGCTATGGCTACACCTTC
TRBV27	TRBD2	-	TRBJ2-7	13	CATFTGREGEQYF	TGTGCCACCTTCACAGGCAGGGAGGGTGAGCAGTACTTC
TRBV4-1	TRBD2	many	TRBJ2-7	17	CASSQMVAGLAGYEQYF	TGCGCCAGCAGCCAAATGGTGGCAGGACTAGCGGGTTACGAGCAGTACTTC
TRBV9	-	-	TRBJ1-4	16	CASSSAGTERDEKLFF	TGTGCCAGCTCCTCAGCCGGTACAGAGAGGGATGAAAAACTGTTTTTT
TRBV7-8	-	-	TRBJ2-1	15	CASSLAGPTYNEQFF	TGTGCCAGCAGCTTAGCGGGCCCGACCTACAATGAGCAGTTCTTC
TRBV2	TRBD1	-	TRBJ1-1	14	CASRAGTGGTEAFF	TGTGCCAGCAGGGCCGGGACAGGGGGCACTGAAGCTTTCTTT
TRBV13	TRBD2	once	TRBJ2-3	18	CASSAHFLGSGGSDTQYF	TGTGCCAGCAGCGCCCACTTTTTGGGTAGCGGGGGCTCCGATACGCAGTATTTT
TRBV2	-	-	TRBJ2-3	16	CASSGVRGALPDTQYF	TGTGCCAGCAGTGGGGTTCGGGGGGCCCTCCCAGATACGCAGTATTTT
TRBV4-3	-	-	TRBJ2-7	15	CASSQDRYGAAGQYF	TGCGCCAGCAGCCAAGATCGGTATGGGGCCGCAGGGCAGTACTTC
TRBV9	-	-	TRBJ2-1	15	CASSVALSSYNEQFF	TGTGCCAGCAGCGTAGCGCTCAGCTCCTACAATGAGCAGTTCTTC
TRBV7-9	-	once	TRBJ1-3	15	CASRYTGSAGNTIYF	TGTGCCAGCAGGTACACGGGAAGTGCTGGAAACACCATATATTTT
TRBV2	TRBD1	-	TRBJ1-3	14	CASSDGQGVDTIYF	TGTGCCAGCAGTGACGGACAGGGGGTGGACACCATATATTTT
TRBV11-2	TRBD1	-	TRBJ2-2	15	CASSRSGTGPGELFF	TGTGCCAGCAGCCGTTCCGGGACAGGGCCCGGGGAGCTGTTTTTT
TRBV2	-	-	TRBJ1-6	17	CASILSGRSFSNSPLHF	TGTGCCAGCATCCTGTCGGGTCGTTCTTTTTCAAATTCACCCCTCCACTTT
TRBV6-6	TRBD1	-	TRBJ1-4	15	CASSLQTGGVEKLFF	TGTGCCAGCAGTCTACAGACAGGGGGAGTTGAAAAACTGTTTTTT
TRBV7-8	TRBD2	few	TRBJ2-7	13	CASSPQRGGEQYF	TGTGCCAGCAGCCCCCAGCGGGGGGGCGAGCAGTACTTC
TRBV6-2/TRBV6-3	TRBD1	-	TRBJ2-2	17	CASSQRTGWGDTGELFF	TGTGCCAGCAGCCAGAGGACAGGGTGGGGAGACACCGGGGAGCTGTTTTTT
TRBV15	-	-	TRBJ2-7	17	CATSRGVENRVSYEQYF	TGTGCCACCAGCAGAGGAGTGGAGAACAGGGTCTCCTACGAGCAGTACTTC
TRBV7-2	-	-	TRBJ1-4	17	CASSLDSGQATNEKLFF	TGTGCCAGCAGCTTAGATTCGGGACAAGCAACTAATGAAAAACTGTTTTTT
TRBV5-1	TRBD2	-	TRBJ2-1	16	CASSLGPSGSYNEQFF	TGCGCCAGCAGCTTGGGCCCTAGCGGCTCCTACAATGAGCAGTTCTTC
TRBV7-3	-	-	TRBJ2-7	14	CASSLAPGGREQYF	TGTGCCAGCAGCTTAGCGCCCGGGGGTCGGGAGCAGTACTTC
TRBV5-6	TRBD1	-	TRBJ1-1	13	CASSPDRDTEAFF	TGTGCCAGCAGCCCGGACAGGGACACTGAAGCTTTCTTT
TRBV11-2	TRBD1	-	TRBJ2-7	13	CASSTGTGGEQYF	TGTGCCAGCAGCACCGGGACAGGGGGCGAGCAGTACTTC
TRBV19	-	once	TRBJ2-7	13	CASSRPGAYEQYF	TGTGCCAGTAGTCGGCCGGGAGCCTACGAGCAGTACTTC
TRBV5-1	-	-	TRBJ2-2	13	CASSLTDTGELFF	TGCGCCAGCAGCTTAACGGACACCGGGGAGCTGTTTTTT
TRBV7-9	TRBD1	-	TRBJ1-2	15	CASSHSGTEIYGYTF	TGTGCCAGCAGTCATTCCGGGACAGAGATTTATGGCTACACCTTC
TRBV5-1	-	-	TRBJ2-1	15	CASSYSGSSYNEQFF	TGCGCCAGCAGCTATAGTGGGAGCTCCTACAATGAGCAGTTCTTC
TRBV18	-	-	TRBJ2-1	15	CASSPIQGLDNEQFF	TGTGCCAGCTCACCGATCCAGGGGCTCGACAATGAGCAGTTCTTC
TRBV5-1	-	once	TRBJ1-2	14	CASSPASGNYGYTF	TGCGCCAGCAGCCCGGCCTCGGGGAACTATGGCTACACCTTC
TRBV19	-	-	TRBJ2-1	18	CASSIGRLRGANYNEQFF	TGTGCCAGTAGTATAGGCAGGCTAAGGGGCGCAAACTACAATGAGCAGTTCTTC
TRBV10-2	-	-	TRBJ2-2	14	CASSALPPTGELFF	TGCGCCAGCAGTGCCCTCCCCCCCACCGGGGAGCTGTTTTTT